This TCR beta chain appears in the sequencing data of a study of T-cell memory formation after mild COVID-19. At the level of the study: TCR clusters were mostly confined to one donor each.

TCRdb called the 5' RACE reads again in MiXCR, with one record for every CDR3 protein. This table has about 290,000 distinct CDR3 sequences, roughly 15% appearing once. The CDR3 has 15 residues. Trimming removed 7 bases at V and 1 base at J, with 14 bases between. Germline CDR1 reads SGHRS; CDR2 reads YFSETQ. This clonotype has a handful of counts. The chain recombines TRBV5-1 with TRBJ2-2; unclear D gene. The sample taken for sequencing was PBMCs or a T cell subset sorted from them (not recorded which). The clonotype originates from a man aged 18 to 30 who had mild COVID-19 (a few samples of this study predate the infection). Cell type and time point are not known. In DNA, the CDR3 is TGCGCCAGCGGCTGGAACCCCGGGAACACCGGGGAGCTGTTTTTT. Translation: CASGWNPGNTGELFF.